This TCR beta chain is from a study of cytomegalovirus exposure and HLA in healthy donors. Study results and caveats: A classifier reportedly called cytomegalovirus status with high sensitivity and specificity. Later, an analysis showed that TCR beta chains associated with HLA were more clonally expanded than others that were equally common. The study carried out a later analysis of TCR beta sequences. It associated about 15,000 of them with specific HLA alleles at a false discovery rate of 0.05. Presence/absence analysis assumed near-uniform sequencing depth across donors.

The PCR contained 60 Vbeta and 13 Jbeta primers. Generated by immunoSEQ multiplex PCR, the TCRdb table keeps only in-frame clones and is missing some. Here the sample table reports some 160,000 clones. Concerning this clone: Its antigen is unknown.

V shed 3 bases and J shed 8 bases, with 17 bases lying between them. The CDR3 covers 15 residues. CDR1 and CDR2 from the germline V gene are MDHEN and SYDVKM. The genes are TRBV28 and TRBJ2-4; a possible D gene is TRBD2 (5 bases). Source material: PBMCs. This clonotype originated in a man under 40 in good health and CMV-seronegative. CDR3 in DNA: TGTGCCAGCAGTTTCCCTAGACGGGAAGGTCACATTCAGTACTTC. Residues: CASSFPRREGHIQYF.